The rows below give T cell receptor beta chains drawn from one sample of a study of blood T cell repertoires in COVID-19. Repertoires were generated with immunoSEQ multiplex PCR, while TCRdb's copy carries only in-frame clones and drops some. Among around 190,000 clones listed, roughly 85% were seen once. The specimen sequenced was peripheral blood. Receptor source: a woman aged 60-75 years with acute or convalescent COVID-19. The CDR3 runs from the conserved cysteine through the conserved F or W. A D gene is named only where the DNA matches it firmly. Size is omitted from some rows. Given values are once, few, many or a class for expanded clones.

.	TRBV24-1	TRBD1	TRBJ1-2	TGTGCCACCAGTGATTATGGGACAGGGGGCACGTATGGCTACACCTTC	CATSDYGTGGTYGYTF
.	TRBV28	.	TRBJ2-1	TGTGCCAGCAGTTGGACGGGGAACTACAATGAGCAGTTCTTC	CASSWTGNYNEQFF
.	TRBV29-1	.	TRBJ1-6	TGCAGCGTGTCTCCGGGGAGGAGTAATTCACCCCTCCACTTT	CSVSPGRSNSPLHF
.	TRBV28	.	TRBJ1-5	TGTGCCAGCGGGCGGGGAGTCGGCAATCAGCCCCAGCATTTT	CASGRGVGNQPQHF
.	TRBV9	TRBD2	TRBJ2-7	TGTGCCAGCAGCGTAAGTACTAGCGGGAGCTACGAGCAGTACTTC	CASSVSTSGSYEQYF
.	TRBV7-9	.	TRBJ1-4	TGTGCCAGCAGCTTGGCGCATTCGGGTGAAAAACTGTTTTTT	CASSLAHSGEKLFF
.	TRBV3-1/TRBV3-2	TRBD2	TRBJ2-7	TGTGCCAGCAGCCAGAGACTAGCGGGAGTCTCGTACGAGCAGTACTTC	CASSQRLAGVSYEQYF
.	TRBV2	.	TRBJ2-3	TGTGCCAGCAGTGACAGAGCGAGAAGCACAGATACGCAGTATTTT	CASSDRARSTDTQYF
.	TRBV10-1	.	TRBJ2-3	TGCGCCAGAGGGCGGGGGCGGCGGCGGGATAGCACAGATACGCAGTATTTT	CARGRGRRRDSTDTQYF
.	TRBV3-1/TRBV3-2	.	TRBJ1-1	TGTGCCAGCAGCCAAAACAGAAACACTGAAGCTTTCTTT	CASSQNRNTEAFF
.	TRBV20-1	.	TRBJ2-2	TGCAGTGCTAGTACAGGGTCCAACACCGGGGAGCTGTTTTTT	CSASTGSNTGELFF
.	TRBV30	TRBD1	TRBJ1-1	TGTGCCTGGGACAGGGACCACACTGAAGCTTTCTTT	CAWDRDHTEAFF
.	TRBV9	.	TRBJ1-5	TGTGCCAGCAGCGTAGCGGGGGGCAATCAGCCCCAGCATTTT	CASSVAGGNQPQHF
.	TRBV2	.	TRBJ1-5	TGTGCCAGCAGTCAAACCCAGGGGCAGCCCCAGCATTTT	CASSQTQGQPQHF
.	TRBV10-3	TRBD2	TRBJ2-3	TGTGCCATCAGCCCGGGACTAGCCGGTACAGATACGCAGTATTTT	CAISPGLAGTDTQYF
once	TRBV6-5	.	TRBJ2-1	TGTGCCAGCAGTATGTGGGAGAGAAATGAGCAGTTCTTC	CASSMWERNEQFF
.	TRBV5-5	TRBD2	TRBJ2-1	TGTGCCAGCAGCTTGGTGGCTAGCGGTAACAAGAAATACAATGAGCAGTTCTTC	CASSLVASGNKKYNEQFF